Listed here are 3 T cell receptor beta chains from one sample, sequenced in a study of T cell responses to AZD1222 COVID-19 vaccine. Produced via immunoSEQ multiplex PCR; TCRdb's table is partial and in-frame only. Of under 200,000 clones listed, 92% are singletons. The sequences come from peripheral blood, collected on day 0 of MenACWY control vaccination. These receptors all come from an adult in good health.

The V and J genes are TRBV5-1 and TRBJ2-7; no firm D call. V lost 5 bases, J lost 3 bases, and 18 bases lay in between. This CDR3 is built from 15 residues. Germline CDR1 SGHRS, CDR2 YFSETQ. The CDR3 DNA reads TGCGCCAGCAGTCCTGGTGGGCTCCTGGTCTACGAGCAGTACTTC. Amino acids: CASSPGGLLVYEQYF.

This rearrangement joins TRBV27 to TRBJ2-1; D remains ambiguous. Trimming pared 3 bases from V and 5 bases from J, leaving 8 bases between. The CDR3 is 13 amino acids. CDR1 is MNHEY, CDR2 SMNVEV, per germline (reference sequence). The CDR3 DNA reads as TGTGCCAGCAGTTTGCAGGCTAACAATGAGCAGTTCTTC. It encodes CASSLQANNEQFF.

The chain has TRBV28 and TRBJ1-6, with D uncertain. The V end lost 7 bases, the J end lost 14 bases, and 12 bases lay between the germline ends. This CDR3 is 11 amino acids long. The germline V gene encodes CDR1 MDHEN and CDR2 SYDVKM. Written as DNA, the CDR3 is TGTGCCAGCACTCAAAGGGCAACCCTCCACTTT. It codes for CASTQRATLHF.